The T cell receptor (beta chain) described here comes from a study of blood T cells in healthy people across ages. Study-wide findings and caveats: Investigators treated diversity estimates from one million T cells as underestimates. Observed TCR beta diversity per million T cells went down as age went up. This fall followed a roughly linear course with age.

V lost 2 bases to trimming and J lost 0 bases, with 7 bases between them. CDR3 length equals 14 residues. Per the germline V gene, CDR1 is MNHNY and CDR2 is SVGAGI (reference sequence). To note about this clonotype: The antigen remains undetermined.

No fewer than 7 million PBMCs went into each sample. A second PCR, run for roughly 7 to 12 cycles, used a sample-barcoded 5' primer plus a J-beta primer mix. Sequencing recovered at least 2.5 million CDR3-containing paired-end reads from each sample. TCRdb passed the 5' RACE reads through MiXCR, listing each CDR3 protein once. The sample includes 550,000 to 750,000 distinct CDR3 sequences, more than 20% of them seen just once. The rearrangement uses TRBV6-6 and TRBJ1-1; D is ambiguous. Sequenced sample: blood. The receptor was isolated from a man in his sixties or seventies in good health. CDR3 loop: CASSYGIMNTEAFF. In DNA, the CDR3 is TGTGCCAGCAGTTACGGGATCATGAACACTGAAGCTTTCTTT.